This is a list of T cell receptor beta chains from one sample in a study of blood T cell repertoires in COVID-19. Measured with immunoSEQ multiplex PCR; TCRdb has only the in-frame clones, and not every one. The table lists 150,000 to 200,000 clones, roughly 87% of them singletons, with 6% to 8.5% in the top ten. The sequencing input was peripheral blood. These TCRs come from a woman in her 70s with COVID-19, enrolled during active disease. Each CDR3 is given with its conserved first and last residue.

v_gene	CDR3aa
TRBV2	CASSEANSIRAPLHF
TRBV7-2	CASSQYRGGGDGYTF
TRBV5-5	CASSLGGRLVVETQYF
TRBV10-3	CAISDSRDSSGELFF
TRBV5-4	CASRDGTAGNTIYF
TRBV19	CASSTLLNTEAFF
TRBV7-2	CASSLGDRGLPPYEQYF
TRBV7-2	CASSLWGVSVLYQETQYF
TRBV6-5	CASSSDSMNTEAFF
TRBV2	CASRSGTSLNEQFF
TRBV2	CASTPDTGTAFSGNTIYF
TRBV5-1	CASSGTGDYTGELFF
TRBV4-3	CASSQDSRAPYNEQFF
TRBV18	CASSPLAGVLAYTF
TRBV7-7	CASSLLGQGAVETQYF
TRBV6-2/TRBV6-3	CASSYGGAMNTEAFF
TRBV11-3	CASSSFNEQFF
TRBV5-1	CASSLNRKIDTGELFF
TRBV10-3	CAISDPTGNTEAFF
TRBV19	CASTIAGGPYNEQFF
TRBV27	CASSSSGTGTVGNQPQHF
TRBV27	CASSLEGQVSEQYF
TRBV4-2	CASSQVTGSGNTIYF
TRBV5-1	CASSLELREGRAFF
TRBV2	CASSTGYFGYTF
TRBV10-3	CATIEDSGNTIYF
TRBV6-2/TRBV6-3	CASSSPDRGYGYTF
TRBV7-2	CASSRGTSGSRVNEQFF
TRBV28	CASSLGRGQAKYF